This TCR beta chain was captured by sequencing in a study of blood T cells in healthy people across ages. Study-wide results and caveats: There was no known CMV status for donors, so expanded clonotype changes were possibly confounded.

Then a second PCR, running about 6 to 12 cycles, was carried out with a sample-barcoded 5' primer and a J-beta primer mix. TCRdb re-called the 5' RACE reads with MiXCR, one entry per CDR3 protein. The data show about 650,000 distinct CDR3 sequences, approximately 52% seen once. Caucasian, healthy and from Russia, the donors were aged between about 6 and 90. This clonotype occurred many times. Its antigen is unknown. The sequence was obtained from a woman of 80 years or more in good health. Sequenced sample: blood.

CDR3 in amino acids: CASSSSVHSYNEQFF. The CDR3 DNA sequence: TGTGCCAGCAGCTCCAGCGTCCACTCCTACAATGAGCAGTTCTTC. This chain connects TRBV6-6 to TRBJ2-1, with D unresolved. The germline V gene encodes CDR1 MNHNY and CDR2 SVGAGI (reference sequence). This CDR3 has 15 residues. V lost 6 bases, J lost 0 bases, and 12 bases lay in between.